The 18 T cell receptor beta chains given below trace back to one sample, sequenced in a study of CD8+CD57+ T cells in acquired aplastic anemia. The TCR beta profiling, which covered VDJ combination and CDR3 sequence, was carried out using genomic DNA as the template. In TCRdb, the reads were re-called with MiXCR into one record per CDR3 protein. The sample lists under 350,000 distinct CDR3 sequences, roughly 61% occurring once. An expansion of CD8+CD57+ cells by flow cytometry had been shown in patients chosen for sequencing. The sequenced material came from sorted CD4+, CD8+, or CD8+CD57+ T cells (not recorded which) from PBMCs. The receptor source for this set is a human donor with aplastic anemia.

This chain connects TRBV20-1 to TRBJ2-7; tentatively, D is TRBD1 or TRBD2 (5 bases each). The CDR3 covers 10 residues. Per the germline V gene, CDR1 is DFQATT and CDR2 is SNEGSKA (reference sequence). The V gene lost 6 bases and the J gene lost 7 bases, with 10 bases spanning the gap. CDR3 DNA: TGCAGTGCGGGACCGGGGGAGCAGTACTTC. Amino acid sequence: CSAGPGEQYF.

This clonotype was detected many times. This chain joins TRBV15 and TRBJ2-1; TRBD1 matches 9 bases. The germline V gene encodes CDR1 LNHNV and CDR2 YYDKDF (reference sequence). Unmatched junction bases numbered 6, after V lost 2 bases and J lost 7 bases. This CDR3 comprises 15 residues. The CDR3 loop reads CATSRPGQGGNEQFF. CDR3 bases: TGTGCCACCAGCAGACCGGGACAGGGAGGAAATGAGCAGTTCTTC. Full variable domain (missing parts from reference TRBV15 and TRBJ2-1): DAMVIQNPRYQVTQFGKPVTLSCSQTLNHNVMYWYQQKSSQAPKLLFHYYDKDFNNEADTPDNFQSRRPNTSFCFLDIRSPGLGDTAMYLCATSRPGQGGNEQFFGPGTRLTVL.

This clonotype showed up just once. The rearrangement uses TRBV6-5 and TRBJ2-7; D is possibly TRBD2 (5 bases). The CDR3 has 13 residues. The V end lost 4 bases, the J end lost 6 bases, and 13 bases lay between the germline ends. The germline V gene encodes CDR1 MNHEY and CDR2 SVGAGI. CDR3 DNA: TGTGCCAGCAGTTGGCTGCGAGGGAGCGAGCAGTACTTC. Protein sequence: CASSWLRGSEQYF.

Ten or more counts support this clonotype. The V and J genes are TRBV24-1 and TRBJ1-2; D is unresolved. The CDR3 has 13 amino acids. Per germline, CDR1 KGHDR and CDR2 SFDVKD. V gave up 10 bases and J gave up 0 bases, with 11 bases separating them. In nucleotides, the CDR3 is TGTGCCACTATCCGTAGGGCTAACTATGGCTACACCTTC. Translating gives CATIRRANYGYTF.

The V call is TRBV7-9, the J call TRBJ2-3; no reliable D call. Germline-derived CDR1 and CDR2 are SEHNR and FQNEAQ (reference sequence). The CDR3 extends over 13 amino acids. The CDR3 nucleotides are TGTGCTGGCAGCGTCGGATCTGATGATACGCAGTATTTT. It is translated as CAGSVGSDDTQYF. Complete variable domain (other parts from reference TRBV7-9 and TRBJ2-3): DTGVSQNPRHKITKRGQNVTFRCDPISEHNRLYWYRQTLGQGPEFLTYFQNEAQLEKSRLLSDRFSAERPKGSFSTLEIQRTEQGDSAMYLCAGSVGSDDTQYFGPGTRLTVL.

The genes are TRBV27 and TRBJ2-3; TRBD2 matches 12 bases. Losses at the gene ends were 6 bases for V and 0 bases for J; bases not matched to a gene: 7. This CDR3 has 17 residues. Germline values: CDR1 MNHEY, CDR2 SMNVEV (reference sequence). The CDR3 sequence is CASSLGGTSGSTDTQYF. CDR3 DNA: TGTGCCAGCAGCTTGGGTGGGACTAGCGGGAGCACAGATACGCAGTATTTT.

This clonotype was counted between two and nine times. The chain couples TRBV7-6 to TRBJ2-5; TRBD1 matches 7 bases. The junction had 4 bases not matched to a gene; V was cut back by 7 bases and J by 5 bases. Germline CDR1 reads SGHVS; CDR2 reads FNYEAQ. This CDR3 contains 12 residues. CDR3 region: CASTLGGETQYF. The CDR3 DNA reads TGTGCCAGCACCCTAGGGGGCGAGACCCAGTACTTC.

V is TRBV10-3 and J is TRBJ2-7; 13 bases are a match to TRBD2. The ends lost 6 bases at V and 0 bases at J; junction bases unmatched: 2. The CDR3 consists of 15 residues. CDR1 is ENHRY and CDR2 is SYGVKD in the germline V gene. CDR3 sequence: CAIRGTSGTSYEQYF. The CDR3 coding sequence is TGTGCCATCAGGGGGACTAGCGGGACCTCCTACGAGCAGTACTTC.

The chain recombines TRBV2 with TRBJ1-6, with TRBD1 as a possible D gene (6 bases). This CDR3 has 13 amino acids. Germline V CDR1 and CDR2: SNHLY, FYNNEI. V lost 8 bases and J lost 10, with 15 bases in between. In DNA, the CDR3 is TGTGCCAGCGCCGGACGGGGGCGGTCACCCCTCCACTTT. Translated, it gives CASAGRGRSPLHF.

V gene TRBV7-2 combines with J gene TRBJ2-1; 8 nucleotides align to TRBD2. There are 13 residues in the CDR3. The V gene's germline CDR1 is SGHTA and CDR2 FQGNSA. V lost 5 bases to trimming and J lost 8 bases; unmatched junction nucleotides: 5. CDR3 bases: TGTGCCAGCAGCCCCCGGACTAGCCATGAGCAGTTCTTC. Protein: CASSPRTSHEQFF.

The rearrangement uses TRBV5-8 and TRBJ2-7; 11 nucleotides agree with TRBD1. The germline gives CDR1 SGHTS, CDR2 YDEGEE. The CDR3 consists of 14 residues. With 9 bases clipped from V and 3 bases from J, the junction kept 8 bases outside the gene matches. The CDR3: CATQGTGGFYEQYF. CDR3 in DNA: TGTGCCACTCAGGGGACAGGGGGATTCTACGAGCAGTACTTC.

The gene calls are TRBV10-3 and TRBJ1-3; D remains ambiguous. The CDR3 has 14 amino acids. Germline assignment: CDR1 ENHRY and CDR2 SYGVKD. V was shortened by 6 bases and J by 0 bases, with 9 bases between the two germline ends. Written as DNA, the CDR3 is TGTGCCATCAGGGACGTAGACTCTGGAAACACCATATATTTT. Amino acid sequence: CAIRDVDSGNTIYF.

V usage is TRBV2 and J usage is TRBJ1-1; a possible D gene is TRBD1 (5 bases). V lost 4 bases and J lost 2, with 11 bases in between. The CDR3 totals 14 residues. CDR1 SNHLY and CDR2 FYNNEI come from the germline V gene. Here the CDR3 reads CASSAGQGNTEAFF. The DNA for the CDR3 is TGTGCCAGCAGTGCCGGGCAGGGCAACACTGAAGCTTTCTTT. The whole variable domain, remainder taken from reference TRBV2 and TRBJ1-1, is EPEVTQTPSHQVTQMGQEVILRCVPISNHLYFYWYRQILGQKVEFLVSFYNNEISEKSEIFDDQFSVERPDGSNFTLKIRSTKLEDSAMYFCASSAGQGNTEAFFGQGTRLTVV.

CDR3 sequence reads: CSVDKGPNTEAFF. For the CDR3, the DNA is TGCAGCGTTGATAAGGGGCCGAACACTGAAGCTTTCTTT. The gene calls are TRBV29-1 and TRBJ1-1; D may be TRBD1 (5 bases). Germline V gives CDR1 SQVTM, CDR2 ANQGSEA. The CDR3 is 13 residues long. Trimming removed 3 bases at V and 1 base at J, with 9 bases between.

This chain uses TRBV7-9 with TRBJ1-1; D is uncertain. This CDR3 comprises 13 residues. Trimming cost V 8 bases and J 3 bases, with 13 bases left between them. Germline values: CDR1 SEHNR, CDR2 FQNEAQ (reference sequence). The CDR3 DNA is TGTGCCAGCCCCGACGGGGTAGACACTGAAGCTTTCTTT. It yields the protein CASPDGVDTEAFF. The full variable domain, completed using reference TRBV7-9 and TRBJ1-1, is DTGVSQNPRHKITKRGQNVTFRCDPISEHNRLYWYRQTLGQGPEFLTYFQNEAQLEKSRLLSDRFSAERPKGSFSTLEIQRTEQGDSAMYLCASPDGVDTEAFFGQGTRLTVV.

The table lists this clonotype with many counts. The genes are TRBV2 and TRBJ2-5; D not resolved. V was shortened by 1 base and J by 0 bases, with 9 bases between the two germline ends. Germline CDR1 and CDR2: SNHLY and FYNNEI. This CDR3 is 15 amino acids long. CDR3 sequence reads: CASSEEHLYQETQYF. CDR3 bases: TGTGCCAGCAGTGAAGAACACCTGTACCAAGAGACCCAGTACTTC. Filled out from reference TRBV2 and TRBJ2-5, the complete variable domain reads EPEVTQTPSHQVTQMGQEVILRCVPISNHLYFYWYRQILGQKVEFLVSFYNNEISEKSEIFDDQFSVERPDGSNFTLKIRSTKLEDSAMYFCASSEEHLYQETQYFGPGTRLLVL.

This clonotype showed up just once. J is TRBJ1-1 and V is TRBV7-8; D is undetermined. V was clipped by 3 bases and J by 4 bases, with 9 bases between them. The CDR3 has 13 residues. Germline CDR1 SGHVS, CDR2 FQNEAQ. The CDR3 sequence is CASSFLEGTEAFF. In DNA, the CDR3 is TGTGCCAGCAGCTTCCTGGAGGGCACTGAAGCTTTCTTT.

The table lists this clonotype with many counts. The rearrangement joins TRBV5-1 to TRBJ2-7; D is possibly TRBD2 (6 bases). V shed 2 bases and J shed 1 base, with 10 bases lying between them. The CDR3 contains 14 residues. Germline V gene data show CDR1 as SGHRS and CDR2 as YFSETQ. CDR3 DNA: TGCGCCAGCAGCTTTACGGGACTTTCCTACGAGCAGTACTTC. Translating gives CASSFTGLSYEQYF. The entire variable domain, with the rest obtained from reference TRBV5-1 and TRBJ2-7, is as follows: KAGVTQTPRYLIKTRGQQVTLSCSPISGHRSVSWYQQTPGQGLQFLFEYFSETQRNKGNFPGRFSGRQFSNSRSEMNVSTLELGDSALYLCASSFTGLSYEQYFGPGTRLTVT.